Included here is one TCR beta chain sequence, with context. Its target is not known. Clones were sequenced by immunoSEQ multiplex PCR, and TCRdb holds only the in-frame ones, with some missing. Of around 10,000 clones detected, about three quarters appear once; the ten largest clones hold over 20%. The source of the sample is a study of OX40 agonist ivuxolimab in advanced cancers. Overall study: Patients received the agonistic anti-OX40 (CD134) antibody ivuxolimab. The group had a mean age of roughly 56 years, ranged from about 23 to 79, and was just under 85% male. Overall study findings and caveats: Averaged across samples, CD8+ T cells carried more expanded clones than CD4+ did.

CDR1 is LNHDA, CDR2 SQIVND, per germline (reference sequence). The CDR3 spans 14 residues. V was trimmed by 3 bases and J by 0 bases, leaving 9 bases between them. V and J are TRBV19 and TRBJ2-7, with no clear D. The receptor comes from an adult with an advanced solid tumor such as melanoma, head and neck, liver or kidney cancer. The material was CD4+ or CD8+ T cells sorted from blood, obtained in a trial of the OX40 agonist ivuxolimab. In DNA, the CDR3 is TGTGCCAGTAGTATGGTGGGGTTCTCCTACGAGCAGTACTTC. It codes for CASSMVGFSYEQYF.